This is a list of T cell receptor beta chains from one sample in a study of blood T cell repertoires in COVID-19. Assay used: immunoSEQ multiplex PCR; TCRdb lists only in-frame clones, some missing. The sample lists hundreds of thousands of clones; approximately 88% were seen once. The specimen sequenced was peripheral blood. These receptor sequences come from a middle-aged man with acute or convalescent COVID-19. Both conserved end residues are part of each CDR3. Each record gives: D gene, J gene, V gene, CDR3 protein. D genes are given only for firm matches.

D: TRBD2; J: TRBJ2-7; V: TRBV20-1; CDR3: CSASQRTSGTYEQYF
D: -; J: TRBJ2-1; V: TRBV27; CDR3: CASSLGLTRSSYNEQFF
D: -; J: TRBJ1-5; V: TRBV15; CDR3: CATSRDYGKAQPQHF
D: TRBD2; J: TRBJ2-7; V: TRBV29-1; CDR3: CSVGASGTYEQYF
D: -; J: TRBJ2-5; V: TRBV5-6; CDR3: CASSSTRSQETQYF
D: TRBD2; J: TRBJ2-1; V: TRBV5-1; CDR3: CASSLVPAGGHNEQFF
D: -; J: TRBJ1-2; V: TRBV5-4; CDR3: CASSLGTVANYGYTF
D: TRBD2; J: TRBJ2-3; V: TRBV4-2; CDR3: CASSQDRGLAATTDTQYF
D: TRBD1; J: TRBJ1-1; V: TRBV5-6; CDR3: CASSLLQGAEAFF
D: TRBD1; J: TRBJ1-1; V: TRBV5-4; CDR3: CASSSSGGTEAFF
D: -; J: TRBJ1-3; V: TRBV19; CDR3: CASSPQGGSGNTIYF
D: TRBD1; J: TRBJ1-2; V: TRBV3-1/TRBV3-2; CDR3: CASTFKTGGLYGYTF
D: TRBD1; J: TRBJ2-5; V: TRBV11-2; CDR3: CASSGGPGGAGGWETQYF
D: TRBD1; J: TRBJ1-5; V: TRBV6-5; CDR3: CASSYSQGASQPQHF